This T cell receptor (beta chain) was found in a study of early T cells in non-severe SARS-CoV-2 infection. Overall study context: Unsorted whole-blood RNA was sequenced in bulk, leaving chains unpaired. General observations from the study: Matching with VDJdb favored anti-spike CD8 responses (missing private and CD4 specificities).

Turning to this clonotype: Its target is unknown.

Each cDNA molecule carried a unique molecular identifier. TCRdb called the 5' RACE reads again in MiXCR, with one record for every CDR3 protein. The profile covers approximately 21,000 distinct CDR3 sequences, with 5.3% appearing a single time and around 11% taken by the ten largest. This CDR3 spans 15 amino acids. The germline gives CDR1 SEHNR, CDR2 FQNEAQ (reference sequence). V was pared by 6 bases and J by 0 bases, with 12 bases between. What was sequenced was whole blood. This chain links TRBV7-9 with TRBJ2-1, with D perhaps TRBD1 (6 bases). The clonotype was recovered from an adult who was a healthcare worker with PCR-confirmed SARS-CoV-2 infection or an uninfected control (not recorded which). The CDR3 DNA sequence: TGTGCCAGCAGGTCCGGGACAAGCTCCTACAATGAGCAGTTCTTC. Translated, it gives CASRSGTSSYNEQFF.